This T cell receptor (beta chain) was identified during a study of cytomegalovirus exposure and HLA in healthy donors (dated by TCRdb to 2016 to 2017). In the study overall: An earlier analysis of some 620 of the donors reported under 300 Gb of sequence data and 95 million to 140 million unique TCR beta sequences obtained from around 170 million T cells. Approximately 310 gigabases of sequencing data and tens of millions of unique TCR sequences were included in an early release covering roughly 600 HLA-typed donors. Of the roughly 410 genotyped donors, 81% were placed in the genetic ancestry cluster associated with self-reported Caucasian donors. The study was designed to test whether signatures of past pathogen exposure could be identified by cataloging public T cell receptors. The T cell repertoires of around 670 subjects were profiled by immunosequencing and related to cytomegalovirus serostatus. In addition to the first cohort of about 650 subjects, a separate validation cohort of under 150 different subjects was used. High-throughput TCR immunosequencing, statistical association of individual TCRs with disease status, and machine learning were combined to predict cytomegalovirus infection status. To study patterns of TCR occurrence, a later analysis re-analyzed previously published TCR beta repertoires from around 700 donors and added high-resolution HLA genotyping. Rather than drawing on any new phenotypic data, the later analysis identified candidate immune exposures from TCR beta sequences and the way those sequences occurred across donors. An earlier analysis of approximately 500 of the donors applied high-throughput TCR beta sequencing to assess whether each TCR beta V gene segment acted as functional or pseudogenic. Alongside the repertoire data, information on donor age, sex, ethnicity and CMV serostatus was compiled. Genome-wide SNP genotypes for about three fifths of the 666 donors were used in a later genetic analysis, which treated that subset as a discovery cohort. Every discovery cohort repertoire had been produced on one sequencing platform. Class I and class II HLA loci were covered by the typing at four-digit resolution. The number of typed donors differed by locus: about 629-630 for A, B, C, DRB1 and DQB1; roughly 510 for DQA1; over 600 for DPA1; and 400 to 480 for DPB1. Roughly 5 DR-DQ haplotypes were treated as single units for association and clustering because of strong linkage in the cohort. Across some 400 genotyped donors of the cohort, an average of about 240,000 unique TCR beta nucleotide sequences per donor were sequenced, and 15% to 20% of those sequences were non-productive. What the authors observed across the whole study: While some public TCRs were present in many individuals, most TCR sequences turned up only very rarely across donors. In a later analysis, HLA-associated TCR beta chains were found to be more clonally expanded and to have lower generation probabilities than equally common non-associated chains. An association between a missense DCLRE1C variant and V-gene and J-gene trimming of TCR beta chains was found in a later genetic analysis and replicated in an independent cohort. In an earlier analysis of fewer than 700 of the donors, most TCR beta V segments appeared in productive rearrangements about 90% or about 30% of the time, broadly matching IMGT annotations. Because HLA typing was missing for some donors at each locus, association tests included only the typed subset. According to a later analysis, TCR association rates differed among HLA loci, with DRB1 alleles showing the most associated TCRs and HLA-C alleles showing the fewest. In the study, approximately 150 TCR beta chains were listed as associated with cytomegalovirus. A cluster of highly shared sequence variants was judged likely to represent a technical artifact of the sequencing pipeline. A few of the identified cytomegalovirus-associated TCR beta chains were confirmed in vitro to be specific for cytomegalovirus antigens. In a later analysis, 16,951 TCR beta sequences were associated with specific HLA alleles at a false discovery rate of 0.05. According to the authors, the approach could potentially be generalized to other disease states and immunological phenotypes. Immune exposure information for the cohort was limited to CMV serostatus. In both the original and validation cohorts, the classifier was reported to diagnose cytomegalovirus status with high specificity and sensitivity. A later analysis found that most CMV-associated TCR beta chains appeared HLA-restricted, with HLA associations seemingly driven largely by CMV exposure. Strong co-occurrence of HLA alleles, especially DR and DQ, made assigning TCR associations to individual alleles difficult. Correlated functional status among segregating V segments might reflect linkage disequilibrium, but an unknown experimental factor could not be ruled out. A further reported finding was that TCR beta sequences accurately predicted the HLA-A and HLA-B alleles for most subjects in the first cohort. The earlier analysis of some 540 of the donors excluded approximately 15 rarely observed V segments, including chromosome 9 orphons, because counts were too low. A later analysis reported that several top co-occurrence clusters appeared linked to parvovirus B19, influenza, CMV and Epstein-Barr virus. Compared with the approximately 710-donor mean, donors in an Asian-associated ancestry cluster had fewer N-insertions in productive TCRs, according to a later genetic analysis. Presence/absence analyses assumed roughly uniform sequencing depth across donors, an assumption that may not hold. Only TCR beta chains were sequenced in this cohort, and the absence of alpha or paired-chain data limited detectable features.

The cohort comprised several hundred healthy bone marrow donors. Cohort members were all nominally healthy when sampled, although unrecorded immune exposures were likely present. The donor was CMV seronegative and was included in the group of a few hundred seronegative cohort members. A peripheral blood sample was collected from each donor, and TCR beta sequencing was performed on peripheral blood mononuclear cells. Genomic DNA extraction from the blood cell samples was performed with the Qiagen DNeasy Blood Extraction Kit. Comment on this clone: Its antigen has not been determined. Base qualities are missing; no much larger clone stands one base away.

Library construction relied on the immunoSEQ multiplex PCR assay. A mixture of 60 forward primers for TCR Vbeta segments and 13 reverse primers for TCR Jbeta segments was used in the multiplex PCR. The CDR3 region of rearranged TCR beta genes was amplified from genomic DNA with a multiplex PCR assay. The Illumina HiSeq System was used to sequence the amplified TCR beta libraries as 87-base-pair reads. In the original analysis: A later analysis counted approximately 76 million unique TCR beta chains across the 650 to 700 repertoires, and 10 million to 11 million of these chains were shared by at least two donors. A nearest-neighbor algorithm error-corrected the raw reads and collapsed the reads into unique sequences, merging closely related sequences to remove PCR and sequencing errors. V, D and J gene segments were assigned by aligning CDR3 sequences to IMGT reference sequences. For a sequence to be retained, a match of at least six nucleotides to both a V gene segment and a J gene segment was required. Rearrangements were called productive when the CDR3 lacked stop codons and stayed in frame with V and J; all others were non-productive. Following IMGT convention, CDR3 was defined as the stretch from the second conserved V-encoded cysteine to the conserved J-encoded phenylalanine. Sequences without an unambiguous match to a single V gene segment were excluded from the earlier analysis of 450 to 650 of the donors. An earlier analysis of around 600 of the donors classified V segments as functional when productive rearrangements were above 56.7% and as segregating when the standard deviation between donors was above 5%. To diagnose cytomegalovirus status from the catalog of TCR beta chain sequences, a statistical classification framework was built. In a later analysis, TCR nucleotide sequences were compared against IMGT/GENE-DB human TR gene sequences so that V and J genes could be assigned. Using the TCRdist pipeline, a later analysis assigned CDR3 sequences along with most-parsimonious VDJ recombination scenarios. In a later analysis, each TCR beta chain was defined by its CDR3 amino acid sequence together with its V-gene family, and reads lacking a unique V-gene family were excluded. As a way to deal with suspected cross-contamination and a sequencing artifact, a later analysis dropped hundreds of nucleotide sequences that were highly shared and had low generation probability. A later analysis calculated a clonal expansion index for each public chain from normalized within-repertoire ranks of inferred template counts. Generation probabilities in a later analysis came from a VDJ recombination model fitted to out-of-frame rearrangements, and those results were checked against IGoR. Hypergeometric tests were used in a later analysis to score TCR-TCR, TCR-HLA and TCR-CMV co-occurrence, with a repertoire-size bias correction applied to the TCR pairs. False discovery rates were estimated in a later analysis by permuting HLA or CMV assignments 20 times. In a later analysis, co-occurring TCRs were grouped using DBSCAN, and TCRdist sequence similarity was added for clustering within HLA-allele-positive subsets. Repertoires with fewer than 30,000 or more than 120,000 public chains were left out of co-occurrence clustering, as were roughly five repertoires with anomalous nucleotide sharing. TCRdb provides this immuneACCESS table in a form limited to in-frame rearrangements. Some clones are lacking; in checked studies, under half of them reflect an unresolved V gene, and why the rest are absent is not known. That table gives V, J and clone size, and the DNA gave D and trimming. The sample records about 260,000 clones, roughly 70% of which are singletons. The ten largest make up approximately 2.1% of the sample.

This sequence was found in a female donor in good health and CMV-seronegative. Sequenced: PBMCs.

The CDR3 region reads CAWSVPGTRNEQFF. The DNA is as follows: TGTGCCTGGAGTGTACCAGGGACTAGGAATGAGCAGTTCTTC. Recombination connected TRBV30 to TRBJ2-1, with 8 central nucleotides matching TRBD2. The CDR3 holds 14 amino acids from the cysteine to the phenylalanine. Only CDR3 DNA remains: 42 bases, in frame from the first base. Germline trimming: 0 bases from V, 7 bases from J; junction bases outside gene matches: 5. Taken from the germline V gene (reference sequence), the CDR1 and CDR2 loops are GTSNPN and SVGIG. This CDR3, with the reference TRBV30 and TRBJ2-1 proteins standing in past its ends, gives the full variable domain SQTIHQWPATLVQPVGSPLSLECTVEGTSNPNLYWYRQAAGRGLQLLFYSVGIGQISSEVPQNLSASRPQDRQFILSSKKLLLSDSGFYLCAWSVPGTRNEQFFGPGTRLTVL.